Following are 14 T cell receptor beta chains from one sample sequenced in a study of graft-versus-host responses after intestinal transplantation. TCRdb keeps only in-frame clones here, not all; method: immunoSEQ multiplex PCR. The repertoire consists of about 63,000 clones, with 89% occurring once and the leading ten covering approximately 1.6%. Graft tissue was processed to release intraepithelial and lamina propria lymphocytes. The material sequenced was ileum tissue, taken less than 400 days after transplant. Receptor source: a human patient who received an intestinal transplant, so some T cells may come from the graft donor.

This chain uses TRBV5-1 with TRBJ1-2; D is undetermined. This CDR3 is built from 13 residues. Trimming cost V 5 bases and J 2 bases, with 10 bases left between them. The V gene's germline CDR1 is SGHRS and CDR2 YFSETQ. CDR3 residues: CASRPTGNYGYTF. CDR3 nucleotide sequence: TGCGCCAGCAGGCCGACGGGGAACTATGGCTACACCTTC.

The genes are TRBV4-1 and TRBJ2-7, with 7 bases lining up with TRBD2. This CDR3 has 17 amino acids. V gave up 4 bases and J gave up 1 base; unmatched junction bases: 13. The germline gives CDR1 MGHRA, CDR2 YSYEKL. The DNA of the CDR3 is TGCGCCAGCAGCCTAAGCGGGGATACGAGCTCTTCCTACGAGCAGTACTTC. Translation gives CASSLSGDTSSSYEQYF.

The CDR3, as DNA: TGTGCCAGCAGCTTAAAGGGTAGCGGGGCCAGCACAGATACGCAGTATTTT. It codes for CASSLKGSGASTDTQYF. This rearrangement joins TRBV7-2 to TRBJ2-3, with TRBD2 matching over 8 bases. Germline V gene data show CDR1 as SGHTA and CDR2 as FQGNSA. Trimming removed 2 bases from V and 0 bases from J; junction bases left unmatched: 7. The CDR3 runs to 17 residues.

This clone was recorded only once. J is TRBJ1-1 and V is TRBV18; maybe TRBD1 (5 bases). CDR3 size: 13 residues. Germline loops: CDR1 KGHSH, CDR2 LQKENI. V lost 2 bases to trimming and J lost 5 bases, with 9 bases between them. The CDR3 sequence: CASSPGKGTEAFF. CDR3 DNA sequence: TGTGCCAGCTCACCAGGGAAGGGGACTGAAGCTTTCTTT.

The chain employs TRBV6-5 and TRBJ2-2; D not resolved. The CDR3 extends over 13 amino acids. Trimming took 6 bases from V and 4 from J, leaving 9 bases between them. The germline gives CDR1 MNHEY, CDR2 SVGAGI. CDR3 sequence reads: CASSSLITGELFF. The CDR3 DNA follows: TGTGCCAGCAGCTCCCTGATCACCGGGGAGCTGTTTTTT.

The V and J genes are TRBV9 and TRBJ2-4; unclear D gene. Trimming left V 0 bases short and J 9 bases short, with 13 bases between. This CDR3 is 14 amino acids long. Germline-derived CDR1 and CDR2 are SGDLS and YYNGEE. DNA for the CDR3: TGTGCCAGCAGCGTAGGTGGCGGTACAAGCATTCAGTACTTC. Translating gives CASSVGGGTSIQYF.

The rearrangement links TRBV29-1 to TRBJ1-6; possible D gene TRBD1, 5 bases. Germline CDR1 is SQVTM and CDR2 is ANQGSEA. This CDR3 region has 13 residues. The V gene lost 4 bases and the J gene lost 1 base, with 5 bases spanning the gap. DNA of the CDR3: TGCAGCGTTGGACAGTCCTATAATTCACCCCTCCACTTT. Translated, it gives CSVGQSYNSPLHF.

The chain combines TRBV5-4 with TRBJ1-2; D remains ambiguous. Germline V CDR1 and CDR2: SGHNT, YYREEE (reference sequence). The V end was cut by 3 bases, the J end by 6 bases, with 15 bases between. CDR3 length: 14 residues. DNA for the CDR3: TGTGCCAGCAGCTGGGGTCTTGGAGGGAATGGCTACACCTTC. Its translation: CASSWGLGGNGYTF.

The chain employs TRBV9 and TRBJ2-1, with a possible D match to TRBD2 (5 bases). The CDR3 is 15 amino acids. Trimming cost V 1 base and J 7 bases, with 15 bases left between them. Germline values: CDR1 SGDLS, CDR2 YYNGEE. Here the CDR3 reads CASSVYGETQNEQFF. CDR3 sequence (DNA): TGTGCCAGCAGCGTATACGGGGAGACCCAAAATGAGCAGTTCTTC.

The chain recombines TRBV4-1 with TRBJ2-3; D unclear. Germline loops: CDR1 MGHRA, CDR2 YSYEKL. The V gene lost 4 bases and the J gene lost 6 bases, with 11 bases spanning the gap. This CDR3 has 13 amino acids. The CDR3 coding sequence is TGCGCCAGCAGCCCGGCCCCATCGGATACGCAGTATTTT. Translated, it gives CASSPAPSDTQYF.

The V gene is TRBV6-4, the J gene TRBJ2-5, with TRBD2 as a possible D gene (6 bases). Germline CDR1 is MRHNA and CDR2 is SNTAGT. This CDR3 spans 15 amino acids. Trimming removed 0 bases at V and 5 bases at J, with 13 bases between. CDR3 in amino acids: CASSDSKRGGETQYF. DNA for the CDR3: TGTGCCAGCAGTGACTCGAAAAGGGGAGGCGAGACCCAGTACTTC.

The chain carries TRBV18 and TRBJ1-2, with 7 positions matching TRBD1. Per germline, CDR1 KGHSH and CDR2 LQKENI. J gave up 3 bases and V 1 base, and 2 bases lay outside the gene matches. The CDR3 length is 14 residues. The CDR3 nucleotides read TGTGCCAGCTCACCACAGGGGGCGGACTATGGCTACACCTTC. Translation gives CASSPQGADYGYTF.

With regard to this clone: An end of the junction differs from the germline gene, which may be a read error. The V and J genes are TRBV5-4 and TRBJ2-6; D is undetermined. The germline gives CDR1 SGHNT, CDR2 YYREEE (reference sequence). The CDR3 spans 14 residues. The CDR3 region is CASCFQAGANVLTF. CDR3 DNA sequence: TGTGCCAGCTGCTTCCAGGCTGGGGCCAACGTCCTGACTTTC. Full variable domain (missing parts from reference TRBV5-4 and TRBJ2-6): ETGVTQSPTHLIKTRGQQVTLRCSSQSGHNTVSWYQQALGQGPQFIFQYYREEENGRGNFPPRFSGLQFPNYSSELNVNALELDDSALYLCASCFQAGANVLTFGAGSRLTVL.

The CDR3 DNA is TGTGCCAGCAGTACCCCGAGCTCTGGGGCCAACGTCCTGACTTTC. Its translation: CASSTPSSGANVLTF. The chain couples TRBV27 to TRBJ2-6, with no clear D. The CDR3 is made up of 15 amino acids. Germline V gene data show CDR1 as MNHEY and CDR2 as SMNVEV (reference sequence). The V and J ends lost 5 bases and 0 bases respectively, with 8 bases between them. The full variable domain, in which reference TRBV27 and TRBJ2-6 provide the parts outside the CDR3, is EAQVTQNPRYLITVTGKKLTVTCSQNMNHEYMSWYRQDPGLGLRQIYYSMNVEVTDKGDVPEGYKVSRKEKRNFPLILESPSPNQTSLYFCASSTPSSGANVLTFGAGSRLTVL.